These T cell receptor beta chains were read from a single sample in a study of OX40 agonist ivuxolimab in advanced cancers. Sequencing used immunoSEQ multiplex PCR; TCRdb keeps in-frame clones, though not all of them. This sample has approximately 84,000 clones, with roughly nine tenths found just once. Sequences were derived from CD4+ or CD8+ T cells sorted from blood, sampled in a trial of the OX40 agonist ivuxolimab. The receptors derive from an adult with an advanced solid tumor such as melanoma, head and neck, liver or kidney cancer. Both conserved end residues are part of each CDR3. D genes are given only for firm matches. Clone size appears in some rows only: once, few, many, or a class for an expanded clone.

CDR3 DNA: TGTGCCAGCAGCTTGGAGGGGGCCCTGCTGGAAGCTTTCTTT
CDR3 protein: CASSLEGALLEAFF
D gene: TRBD1
J gene: TRBJ1-1
clone size: -
V gene: TRBV5-4

CDR3 DNA: TGTGCCAGCAGCGACACGACAGGCATGATCAAGCCCCAGCATTTT
CDR3 protein: CASSDTTGMIKPQHF
D gene: -
J gene: TRBJ1-5
clone size: -
V gene: TRBV28

CDR3 DNA: TGTGCCAGCAACAGACAGGGGACCTACGAGCAGTACTTC
CDR3 protein: CASNRQGTYEQYF
D gene: TRBD1
J gene: TRBJ2-7
clone size: -
V gene: TRBV28

CDR3 DNA: TGCGCCAGCAGCCAAGAGGTTGATAGTGGGTTCTATGAGCAGTACTTC
CDR3 protein: CASSQEVDSGFYEQYF
D gene: -
J gene: TRBJ2-7
clone size: -
V gene: TRBV4-3

CDR3 DNA: TGCGCCAGCAGCTTGGTCGGGCTAGCGGGAGACGAGCAGTACTTC
CDR3 protein: CASSLVGLAGDEQYF
D gene: TRBD2
J gene: TRBJ2-7
clone size: -
V gene: TRBV5-1

CDR3 DNA: TGTGCTAGTGGTTTGGTGGTGGCTAGCGGGATTCTTAGCGGGGAGCTGTTTTTT
CDR3 protein: CASGLVVASGILSGELFF
D gene: TRBD2
J gene: TRBJ2-2
clone size: -
V gene: TRBV12-5

CDR3 DNA: TGTGCCAGCAGCGGGGGAACAGGGGGCAAGCAGTTCTTC
CDR3 protein: CASSGGTGGKQFF
D gene: TRBD1
J gene: TRBJ2-1
clone size: -
V gene: TRBV9

CDR3 DNA: TGTGCCAGCTTGAGGGGAGGGAGTGGAGCCAATGAGCAGTTCTTC
CDR3 protein: CASLRGGSGANEQFF
D gene: TRBD2
J gene: TRBJ2-1
clone size: once
V gene: TRBV18

CDR3 DNA: TGTGCCAGCACCCCGGGCCCCGGGTACACTGAAGCTTTCTTT
CDR3 protein: CASTPGPGYTEAFF
D gene: -
J gene: TRBJ1-1
clone size: -
V gene: TRBV7-3

CDR3 DNA: TGCGCCAGCAGCAGGGTGAGCGGGGGATCGAACAATGAGCAGTTCTTC
CDR3 protein: CASSRVSGGSNNEQFF
D gene: TRBD2
J gene: TRBJ2-1
clone size: -
V gene: TRBV5-1

CDR3 DNA: TGTGCCAGCAGCGGGGCAGGGCCCTATGGCTACACCTTC
CDR3 protein: CASSGAGPYGYTF
D gene: -
J gene: TRBJ1-2
clone size: -
V gene: TRBV5-4

CDR3 DNA: TGTGCCAGTAGTATAGATCCTAGTCGAAATGAGCAGTTCTTC
CDR3 protein: CASSIDPSRNEQFF
D gene: -
J gene: TRBJ2-1
clone size: -
V gene: TRBV19

CDR3 DNA: TGTGCCAGCAGCCAGAGACTAGCTTACAATGAGCAGTTCTTC
CDR3 protein: CASSQRLAYNEQFF
D gene: TRBD2
J gene: TRBJ2-1
clone size: -
V gene: TRBV4-2

CDR3 DNA: TGTGCCAGCAGCAGACTCCTGGACAGGGTTGAGGAAAAACTGTTTTTT
CDR3 protein: CASSRLLDRVEEKLFF
D gene: -
J gene: TRBJ1-4
clone size: -
V gene: TRBV21-1

CDR3 DNA: TGTGCCAGCAGTTCCGGGAGCTCCTATAATTCACCCCTCCACTTT
CDR3 protein: CASSSGSSYNSPLHF
D gene: -
J gene: TRBJ1-6
clone size: -
V gene: TRBV27

CDR3 DNA: TGTGCCAGCAGTGACATAAAGAACCCTAGCAATCAGCCCCAGCATTTT
CDR3 protein: CASSDIKNPSNQPQHF
D gene: -
J gene: TRBJ1-5
clone size: -
V gene: TRBV6-1

CDR3 DNA: TGTGCCAGCAGTACCGACTTGGATACGCAGTATTTT
CDR3 protein: CASSTDLDTQYF
D gene: -
J gene: TRBJ2-3
clone size: -
V gene: TRBV28

CDR3 DNA: TGTGCCAGCAGCCCCCGTTATGGGACCCTATCCTACGAGCAGTACTTC
CDR3 protein: CASSPRYGTLSYEQYF
D gene: -
J gene: TRBJ2-7
clone size: -
V gene: TRBV9

CDR3 DNA: TGTGCCAGCAGCTGGGAGAGGGGCACTGAAGCTTTCTTT
CDR3 protein: CASSWERGTEAFF
D gene: -
J gene: TRBJ1-1
clone size: once
V gene: TRBV14

CDR3 DNA: TGTGCCAGCAGCACGTTAGGGGGGGGCCCCACAGATACGCAGTATTTT
CDR3 protein: CASSTLGGGPTDTQYF
D gene: -
J gene: TRBJ2-3
clone size: -
V gene: TRBV4-2

CDR3 DNA: TGCGCCAGCAGTGATCCCCACAGGGGGACAGATACGCAGTATTTT
CDR3 protein: CASSDPHRGTDTQYF
D gene: TRBD1
J gene: TRBJ2-3
clone size: once
V gene: TRBV10-1

CDR3 DNA: TGTGCCAGCAGTTACGACAGGGCAGGAAACACCATATATTTT
CDR3 protein: CASSYDRAGNTIYF
D gene: TRBD1
J gene: TRBJ1-3
clone size: -
V gene: TRBV6-5

CDR3 DNA: TGTGCCAGTAGGACAGGGAAGAGAGCTAATGAAAAACTGTTTTTT
CDR3 protein: CASRTGKRANEKLFF
D gene: TRBD1
J gene: TRBJ1-4
clone size: -
V gene: TRBV19

CDR3 DNA: TGCAGCACCCTACAGGGGTTTAGCACAGATACGCAGTATTTT
CDR3 protein: CSTLQGFSTDTQYF
D gene: TRBD1
J gene: TRBJ2-3
clone size: once
V gene: TRBV29-1

CDR3 DNA: TGTGCCAGCCAAACCGGGGCGGGGAGCACAGATACGCAGTATTTT
CDR3 protein: CASQTGAGSTDTQYF
D gene: -
J gene: TRBJ2-3
clone size: -
V gene: TRBV7-2

CDR3 DNA: TGTGCCAGCACCGGGAAACTCCACACTAACACAGATACGCAGTATTTT
CDR3 protein: CASTGKLHTNTDTQYF
D gene: -
J gene: TRBJ2-3
clone size: once
V gene: TRBV6-4

CDR3 DNA: TGTGCCAGCAGCCCCCGTGTGAGACGGTCCTACAATGAGCAGTTCTTC
CDR3 protein: CASSPRVRRSYNEQFF
D gene: -
J gene: TRBJ2-1
clone size: -
V gene: TRBV11-2

CDR3 DNA: TGTGCCAGCTCTACAGGGTTGCATGGCTACACCTTC
CDR3 protein: CASSTGLHGYTF
D gene: -
J gene: TRBJ1-2
clone size: -
V gene: TRBV27

CDR3 DNA: TGCGCCAGCAGCCAACAAGGGAATCAGCCCCAGCATTTT
CDR3 protein: CASSQQGNQPQHF
D gene: -
J gene: TRBJ1-5
clone size: few
V gene: TRBV4-1

CDR3 DNA: TGTGCCAGCAGCTTAGCTAGCGGGAGGGAGGGTGAGACCCAGTACTTC
CDR3 protein: CASSLASGREGETQYF
D gene: TRBD2
J gene: TRBJ2-5
clone size: -
V gene: TRBV7-8

CDR3 DNA: TGTGCCAGCAGCGCCAGCGGGTACGAGCAGTACTTC
CDR3 protein: CASSASGYEQYF
D gene: -
J gene: TRBJ2-7
clone size: few
V gene: TRBV25-1

CDR3 DNA: TGTGCCAGCAGCTCGAGTTGGGGCGGATACGGCTACACCTTC
CDR3 protein: CASSSSWGGYGYTF
D gene: -
J gene: TRBJ1-2
clone size: -
V gene: TRBV7-2

CDR3 DNA: TGTGCCAGCAGCTCTCCTGTGAGGGAGCAGTACTTC
CDR3 protein: CASSSPVREQYF
D gene: -
J gene: TRBJ2-7
clone size: -
V gene: TRBV7-2

CDR3 DNA: TGTGCCAGCAGTGTTTCGGGAGTTCAGGTTACTGGAAACACCATATATTTT
CDR3 protein: CASSVSGVQVTGNTIYF
D gene: -
J gene: TRBJ1-3
clone size: -
V gene: TRBV2

CDR3 DNA: TGCAGCGCCTGGGCCCAAGAGACCCAGTACTTC
CDR3 protein: CSAWAQETQYF
D gene: -
J gene: TRBJ2-5
clone size: -
V gene: TRBV29-1

CDR3 DNA: TGTGCCAGCAGTGAAGGGAGGGATAATGAAAAACTGTTTTTT
CDR3 protein: CASSEGRDNEKLFF
D gene: -
J gene: TRBJ1-4
clone size: once
V gene: TRBV6-1

CDR3 DNA: TGTGCCAGCAGGGCCATTGGGACTGAAGCTTTCTTT
CDR3 protein: CASRAIGTEAFF
D gene: -
J gene: TRBJ1-1
clone size: -
V gene: TRBV27

CDR3 DNA: TGTGCCAGCAGTCCCCTCAACGTCCCGGGACAGGGGAACACTGAAGCTTTCTTT
CDR3 protein: CASSPLNVPGQGNTEAFF
D gene: TRBD1
J gene: TRBJ1-1
clone size: -
V gene: TRBV28

CDR3 DNA: TGTGCCAGCAACTCCTTGGGGGCAATTGAGACCCAGTACTTC
CDR3 protein: CASNSLGAIETQYF
D gene: -
J gene: TRBJ2-5
clone size: -
V gene: TRBV2

CDR3 DNA: TGTGCCAGCAGCTCCGGGACTAGCATCTCAGATACGCAGTATTTT
CDR3 protein: CASSSGTSISDTQYF
D gene: TRBD2
J gene: TRBJ2-3
clone size: once
V gene: TRBV11-2

CDR3 DNA: TGCGCCAGCAGCTTGGACCAGGGAGGAAAAAACACCATATATTTT
CDR3 protein: CASSLDQGGKNTIYF
D gene: -
J gene: TRBJ1-3
clone size: -
V gene: TRBV5-1

CDR3 DNA: TGTGCCAGCAGCAGAACCCCCAGTAACACCATATATTTT
CDR3 protein: CASSRTPSNTIYF
D gene: -
J gene: TRBJ1-3
clone size: -
V gene: TRBV4-2

CDR3 DNA: TGCGCCAGCAGCGACAGGAATTGGGTACATGAGCAGTTCTTC
CDR3 protein: CASSDRNWVHEQFF
D gene: -
J gene: TRBJ2-1
clone size: -
V gene: TRBV10-2

CDR3 DNA: TGTGCCAGCAGTCCCGGGGTCGTCAACTATGGCTACACCTTC
CDR3 protein: CASSPGVVNYGYTF
D gene: -
J gene: TRBJ1-2
clone size: -
V gene: TRBV28

CDR3 DNA: TGTGCCAGCAGCCCCAAGGGGGGATTAGAAGAAAAACTGTTTTTT
CDR3 protein: CASSPKGGLEEKLFF
D gene: -
J gene: TRBJ1-4
clone size: -
V gene: TRBV28

CDR3 DNA: TGTGCCATCGGGGGACAGGCCTCCGGGGAGCTGTTTTTT
CDR3 protein: CAIGGQASGELFF
D gene: TRBD1
J gene: TRBJ2-2
clone size: -
V gene: TRBV10-3

CDR3 DNA: TGTGCCAGCAGGGCGGGGCCTAGGGAGACCCAGTACTTC
CDR3 protein: CASRAGPRETQYF
D gene: -
J gene: TRBJ2-5
clone size: -
V gene: TRBV5-4

CDR3 DNA: TGTGCCAGCAGATTGCAAGCGGGAAAGGGAGGGTACGAGCAGTACTTC
CDR3 protein: CASRLQAGKGGYEQYF
D gene: TRBD2
J gene: TRBJ2-7
clone size: -
V gene: TRBV27